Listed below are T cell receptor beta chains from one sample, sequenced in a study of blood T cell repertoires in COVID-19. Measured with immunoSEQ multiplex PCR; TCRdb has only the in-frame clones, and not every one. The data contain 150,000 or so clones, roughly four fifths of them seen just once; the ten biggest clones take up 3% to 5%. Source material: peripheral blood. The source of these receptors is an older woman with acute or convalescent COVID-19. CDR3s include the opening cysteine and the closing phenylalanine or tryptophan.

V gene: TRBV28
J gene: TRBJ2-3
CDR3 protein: CASRAPGLALKDTQYF

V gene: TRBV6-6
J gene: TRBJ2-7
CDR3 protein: CASSLLAGEQYF

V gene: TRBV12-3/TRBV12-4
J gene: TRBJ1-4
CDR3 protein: CASSLQKGGLFF

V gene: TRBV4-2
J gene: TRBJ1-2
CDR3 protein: CASSQVPGGLFGYTF

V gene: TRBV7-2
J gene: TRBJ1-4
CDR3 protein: CASSYISREKLFF

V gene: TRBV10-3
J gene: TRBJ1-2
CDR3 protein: CAISESNRAYGYTF

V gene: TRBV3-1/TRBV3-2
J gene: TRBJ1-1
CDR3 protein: CASSRGGVEAFF

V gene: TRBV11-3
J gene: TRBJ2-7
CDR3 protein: CASSRAGLAGSQYF

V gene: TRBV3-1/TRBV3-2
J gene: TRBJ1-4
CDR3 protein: CASSQEAGGNEKLFF

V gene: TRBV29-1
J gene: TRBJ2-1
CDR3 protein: CSADSGSSYNEQFF

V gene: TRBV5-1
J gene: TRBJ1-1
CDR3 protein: CASSLVPLDGMNTEAFF

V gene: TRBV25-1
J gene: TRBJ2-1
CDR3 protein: CANLGWDNEQFF

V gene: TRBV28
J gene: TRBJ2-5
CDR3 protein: CASSRRTGIGETQYF

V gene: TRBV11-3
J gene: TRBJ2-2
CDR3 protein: CASSFMNEWELFF

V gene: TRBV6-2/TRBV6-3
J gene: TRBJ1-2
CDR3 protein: CASSYEGQQYGYTF